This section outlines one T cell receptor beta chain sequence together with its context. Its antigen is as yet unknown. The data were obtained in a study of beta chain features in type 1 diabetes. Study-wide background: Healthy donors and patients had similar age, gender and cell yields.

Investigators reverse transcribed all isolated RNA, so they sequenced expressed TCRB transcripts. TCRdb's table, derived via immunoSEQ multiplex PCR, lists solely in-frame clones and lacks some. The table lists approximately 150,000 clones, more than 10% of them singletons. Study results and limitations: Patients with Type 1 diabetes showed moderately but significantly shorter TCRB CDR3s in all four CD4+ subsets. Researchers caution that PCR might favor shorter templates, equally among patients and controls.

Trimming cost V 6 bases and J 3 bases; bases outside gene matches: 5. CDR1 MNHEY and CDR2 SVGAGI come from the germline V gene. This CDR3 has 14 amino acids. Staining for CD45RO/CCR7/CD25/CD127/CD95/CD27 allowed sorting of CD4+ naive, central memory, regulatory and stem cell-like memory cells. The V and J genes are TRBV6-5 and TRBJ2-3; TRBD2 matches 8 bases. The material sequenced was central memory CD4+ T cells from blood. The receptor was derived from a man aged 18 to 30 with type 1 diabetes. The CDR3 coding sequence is TGTGCCAGCAGAGCGGGGGTGAGGACAGATACGCAGTATTTT. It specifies CASRAGVRTDTQYF.